The clone carrying this T cell receptor beta chain showed up just a few times. The CDR3 has 14 amino acids. Trimming took off 3 bases at V and 6 bases at J, with 12 bases between the two ends. Germline V gives CDR1 MDHEN, CDR2 SYDVKM. This entry is derived from a study of T-cell reconstitution after alpha-beta-depleted transplantation in children. Construction of the TCRbeta library involved unique molecular identifiers. TCRdb re-analysed the PCR reads in MiXCR, keeping a single row per CDR3 protein. The data show 490,000 or so distinct CDR3 sequences, roughly 10% seen once. The specimen was PBMCs, collected before TCRalphabeta/CD19-depleted stem cell transplant. The sequence came from a child aged 2-15 years with inherited bone marrow failure, due to receive a stem cell transplant. This chain uses TRBV28 with TRBJ2-1; D remains unclear. CDR3 in DNA: TGTGCCAGCAGTTTCGGTGGGAAACTCAATGAGCAGTTCTTC. It codes for CASSFGGKLNEQFF.